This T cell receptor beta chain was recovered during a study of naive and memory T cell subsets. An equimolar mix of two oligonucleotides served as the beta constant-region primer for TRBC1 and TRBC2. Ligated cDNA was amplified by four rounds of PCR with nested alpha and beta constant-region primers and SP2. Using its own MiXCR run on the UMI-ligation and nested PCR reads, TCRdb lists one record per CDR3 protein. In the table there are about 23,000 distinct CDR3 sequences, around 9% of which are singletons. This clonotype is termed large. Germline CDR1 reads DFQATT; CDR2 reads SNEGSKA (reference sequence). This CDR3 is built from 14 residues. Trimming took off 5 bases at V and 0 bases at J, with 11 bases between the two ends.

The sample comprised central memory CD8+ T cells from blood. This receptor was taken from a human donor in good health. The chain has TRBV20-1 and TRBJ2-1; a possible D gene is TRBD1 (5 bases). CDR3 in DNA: TGCAGTGCTCAAGGGGAATACTCCTACAATGAGCAGTTCTTC. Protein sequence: CSAQGEYSYNEQFF.